A single TCR beta chain is shown here with its context. Antigen: not known. The germline CDR1 and CDR2 sequences are MDHEN and SYDVKM. The CDR3 contains 14 residues. This sample stems from a study of blood T cells in healthy people across ages. Whole-study results and caveats: Nothing was known about donor CMV status, and this possibly confounded expanded clonotype changes.

Using a J-beta primer mix together with a sample-barcoded 5' primer, a second PCR was run for roughly 7 to 12 cycles. MiXCR, applied by TCRdb to the 5' RACE reads, yields one record per CDR3 protein. The table records about 800,000 distinct CDR3 sequences, roughly 60% of them present only once. Healthy Caucasian individuals from Russia aged 6 to 90 were enrolled as donors. Per-sample PBMC isolation yielded at least 6 million cells. The clonotype originates from a man in his thirties or forties in good health. The sequenced sample was blood. The chain carries TRBV28 and TRBJ2-1, with D tentatively TRBD1 (6 bases). TRBJ2-7 explains the end of the DNA better; the J call may be wrong. In nucleotides, the CDR3 is TGTGCCAGCAGGACCCGTGACAGGAACAATGAGCAGTACTTC. This translates into CASRTRDRNNEQYF.